Presented here are 20 T cell receptor beta chains from one specimen sequenced in a study of OX40 agonist ivuxolimab in advanced cancers. Profiling relied on immunoSEQ multiplex PCR, and the TCRdb table lists in-frame clones only, not all of them. There are tens of thousands of clones in the sample; roughly 89% occur only once, and 0.92% lies in the top ten. The material was CD4+ or CD8+ T cells sorted from blood, obtained in a trial of the OX40 agonist ivuxolimab. The receptors originated from an adult with an advanced solid tumor such as melanoma, head and neck, liver or kidney cancer.

The J gene is TRBJ2-3, the V gene TRBV27; 8 positions agree with TRBD2. Trimming took 4 bases from V and 4 from J; bases not matched to a gene: 13. The CDR3 spans 17 residues. Germline assignment: CDR1 MNHEY and CDR2 SMNVEV (reference sequence). The CDR3 DNA is TGTGCCAGCAGTTCCCCGCGGGGCGGGGGGTTCCCAGATACGCAGTATTTT. It is translated as CASSSPRGGGFPDTQYF.

The chain has TRBV2 and TRBJ2-2; D gene unclear. Germline V gene lookup returns CDR1 SNHLY and CDR2 FYNNEI. With 8 bases removed from V and 2 bases from J, the gap between germline ends came to 9 bases. This CDR3 comprises 13 residues. DNA of the CDR3: TGTGCCAGCTCCTCTCCCAACACCGGGGAGCTGTTTTTT. Protein: CASSSPNTGELFF.

A remark on this clone: The junction shows a germline mismatch at one end, possibly a read error. The V and J genes are TRBV29-1 and TRBJ2-4; possible D gene TRBD2, 5 bases. This CDR3 is built from 9 residues. The germline gives CDR1 SQVTM, CDR2 ANQGSEA. CDR3 coding DNA: TGCAGCGTTGGACTACCCCTGTCGTTC. Translated, it gives CSVGLPLSF.

This clone was seen once. The V and J genes are TRBV5-6 and TRBJ2-5; D may be TRBD1 (5 bases). CDR3 length: 14 residues. Germline CDR1 reads SGHDT; CDR2 reads YYEEEE. V lost 2 bases to trimming and J lost 1 base, with 9 bases between them. The CDR3 is CASSFTRGQETQYF. The CDR3 region has the DNA TGTGCCAGCAGCTTTACAAGGGGCCAAGAGACCCAGTACTTC.

The chain carries TRBV10-3 and TRBJ2-1; the match to TRBD2 covers 7 bases. From germline, CDR1 is ENHRY and CDR2 SYGVKD. The CDR3 spans 16 residues. V shed 4 bases and J 5 bases; nucleotides not matched to a gene: 11. CDR3 amino acids: CAISGEPGRVDNEQFF. CDR3 nucleotides: TGTGCCATCAGTGGGGAACCAGGGAGGGTGGACAATGAGCAGTTCTTC.

This clone showed up just once. This rearrangement joins TRBV28 to TRBJ1-6; 7 bases fit TRBD1. Germline-derived CDR1 and CDR2 are MDHEN and SYDVKM. V shed 4 bases, J shed 10 bases, and the junction held 7 bases outside the gene matches. The CDR3 loop spans 14 amino acids. CDR3 protein: CASSWGQRKSPLHF. In DNA form, the CDR3 reads TGTGCCAGCAGTTGGGGACAGAGAAAATCACCCCTCCACTTT.

The J gene is TRBJ2-1, the V gene TRBV7-3, with D possibly called TRBD1 or TRBD2 (5 bases each). V was cut by 1 base and J by 7 bases, with 26 bases left in between. Germline assignment: CDR1 SGHTA and CDR2 FQGTGA. The CDR3 has 19 residues. The CDR3 coding sequence is TGTGCCAGCAGCTTAATGCCTCGCTCGGGGCAGGGTGGGCGGAATGAGCAGTTCTTC. Translating gives CASSLMPRSGQGGRNEQFF.

The V call is TRBV10-3, the J call TRBJ2-5; TRBD1 matches at 10 bases. Trimming cost V 3 bases and J 5 bases; bases outside gene matches: 12. Germline V CDR1 and CDR2: ENHRY, SYGVKD. This CDR3 contains 17 residues. CDR3 sequence reads: CAISDPGTTGGRETQYF. Written as DNA, the CDR3 is TGTGCCATCAGTGACCCCGGGACGACAGGGGGCAGGGAGACCCAGTACTTC.

This chain joins TRBV4-2 and TRBJ2-1; D uncertain. The CDR3 runs to 13 residues. Germline-derived CDR1 and CDR2 are LGHNA and YNFKEQ. Trimming removed 1 base from V and 10 bases from J, with 11 bases in between. This CDR3 reads CASSQVTAGEQFF. The CDR3 DNA reads as TGTGCCAGCAGCCAAGTCACGGCCGGCGAGCAGTTCTTC.

J is TRBJ2-5 and V is TRBV10-1; weak D call: TRBD1 (5 bases). The CDR3 covers 13 residues. Germline V gene data show CDR1 as WNHNN and CDR2 as SYGVQD (reference sequence). Between the trimmed V and J ends, which lost 3 bases and 1 base, there was a span of 6 bases. The CDR3 nucleotides are TGCGCCAGCAGTGACAGGGCCCAAGAGACCCAGTACTTC. As protein: CASSDRAQETQYF.

The chain recombines TRBV11-3 with TRBJ2-1, with D perhaps matching TRBD2 (6 bases). Germline-derived CDR1 and CDR2 are SGHNT and YENEEA. The CDR3 consists of 15 residues. V lost 5 bases and J 0 bases, leaving 11 bases between the germline ends. The CDR3 protein is CASSAGLSSYNEQFF. CDR3 nucleotides: TGTGCCAGCAGCGCGGGGCTAAGCTCCTACAATGAGCAGTTCTTC.

This rearrangement joins TRBV5-5 to TRBJ2-1, with a tentative D call TRBD1 (6 bases). There are 16 residues in the CDR3. V dropped 1 base and J dropped 4 bases, with 15 bases sitting between them. Looked up from germline, CDR1 is SGHKS and CDR2 is YYEKEE (reference sequence). CDR3 nucleotides: TGTGCCAGCAGCTTGTTGCGGACAGCCATTTACAATGAGCAGTTCTTC. It specifies CASSLLRTAIYNEQFF.

J is TRBJ2-1 and V is TRBV28; the match to TRBD2 covers 10 bases. The ends lost 4 bases at V and 6 bases at J; junction bases unmatched: 12. This CDR3 has 17 amino acids. Germline assignment: CDR1 MDHEN and CDR2 SYDVKM. The CDR3 sequence: CASSSTRAGGPSNEQFF. The CDR3 bases are TGTGCCAGCAGTTCAACAAGAGCGGGAGGGCCGAGCAATGAGCAGTTCTTC.

The rearrangement joins TRBV5-4 to TRBJ2-5; no clear D. Trimming removed 3 bases at V and 4 bases at J, with 10 bases between. This CDR3 contains 13 residues. Per the germline V gene, CDR1 is SGHNT and CDR2 is YYREEE (reference sequence). The CDR3 region has the DNA TGTGCCAGCAGCTCCAAGGGCACAGAGACCCAGTACTTC. It specifies CASSSKGTETQYF.

This clone was counted between two and nine times. The chain links TRBV30 to TRBJ1-1, with TRBD1 as a possible D gene (6 bases). The germline gives CDR1 GTSNPN, CDR2 SVGIG (reference sequence). The CDR3 totals 13 residues. Trimming removed 3 bases from V and 5 bases from J, with 13 bases in between. CDR3: CAWSPRGRTEAFF. In DNA form, the CDR3 reads TGTGCCTGGAGCCCCAGGGGTAGAACTGAAGCTTTCTTT.

This sequence joins TRBV13 and TRBJ2-7; tentatively, D is TRBD1 or TRBD2 (5 bases each). Trimming cost V 1 base and J 2 bases, with 18 bases left between them. This CDR3 is 17 amino acids long. CDR1 is PRHDT, CDR2 FYEKMQ, per germline (reference sequence). Written as DNA, the CDR3 is TGTGCCAGCAGCTTAGTCGGGCAGGGAGTAAGGCCCTACGAGCAGTACTTC. It codes for CASSLVGQGVRPYEQYF.

V is TRBV7-3 and J is TRBJ2-2; 8 positions agree with TRBD2. The CDR3 loop spans 13 amino acids. Germline V gene sequence: CDR1 SGHTA, CDR2 FQGTGA. The V segment lost 4 bases and the J segment 6 bases; nucleotides outside the gene matches: 1. CDR3 in DNA: TGTGCCAGCAGCTACGGGAGGGCCGGGGAGCTGTTTTTT. This sequence encodes CASSYGRAGELFF.

The rearrangement uses TRBV4-3 and TRBJ1-3; D unresolved. The CDR3 runs 15 residues. With 4 bases removed from V and 0 bases from J, the gap between germline ends came to 10 bases. Per the germline V gene, CDR1 is LGHNA and CDR2 is YSLEER. For the CDR3, the DNA is TGCGCCAGCAGCCTAACCCGAAACTCTGGAAACACCATATATTTT. Its protein product is CASSLTRNSGNTIYF.

The V gene is TRBV30, the J gene TRBJ2-3; the D gene is possibly TRBD2 (7 bases). The CDR3 totals 14 residues. CDR1 is GTSNPN and CDR2 is SVGIG in the germline V gene (reference sequence). Trimming cost V 7 bases and J 2 bases, with 16 bases left between them. The CDR3 coding sequence is TGTGCCTCGCCCCTGGGGGGGCTCACAGATACGCAGTATTTT. It codes for CASPLGGLTDTQYF.

This clone was detected once. The V and J genes are TRBV21-1 and TRBJ2-1; the table calls TRBD2, which could not be checked here. TRBV21-1 is deemed a pseudogene. The CDR3 runs 15 residues. The CDR3 DNA follows: TGTGCCAGCAGCAGAGAGGGCCTGCCCTACAATGAGCAGTTCTTC. This sequence encodes CASSREGLPYNEQFF.